These T cell receptor beta chains were read from a single sample in a study of shared clonotypes between healthy human individuals. The data were produced by immunoSEQ multiplex PCR, yet TCRdb's version contains in-frame clones alone and is incomplete. The sample carries around 690,000 clones, 90% recorded once. The sample taken for sequencing was memory CD8+ T cells from PBMCs. The receptors were sampled from a man younger than 35 in good health. Some clones in this sample may be carry-over from other donors' samples. CDR3s include the opening cysteine and the closing phenylalanine or tryptophan. The order of the fields is CDR3 DNA, CDR3 protein, J gene, D gene, clone size, V gene. A D gene is named only where the DNA matches it firmly. Clone size, where shown, is once, few, many, or a class for clones that have expanded.

CDR3nt: TGTGCCAGCAGCGTAGCCAGGAATGGGGGATTCAACTATGGCTACACCTTC
CDR3aa: CASSVARNGGFNYGYTF
j_gene: TRBJ1-2
d_gene: NA
abundance: NA
v_gene: TRBV9

CDR3nt: TGTGCCAGCAGCCTAAGACCTGAAGCTTTCTTT
CDR3aa: CASSLRPEAFF
j_gene: TRBJ1-1
d_gene: NA
abundance: NA
v_gene: TRBV7-9

CDR3nt: TGTGCCAGCAGTGAATTAGAGACTAGCGGTTATGAGCAGTTCTTC
CDR3aa: CASSELETSGYEQFF
j_gene: TRBJ2-1
d_gene: TRBD2
abundance: NA
v_gene: TRBV6-1

CDR3nt: TGTGCCAGCAGCTTGGCCGCTTCAGGGGTGAACAAAAACATTCAGTACTTC
CDR3aa: CASSLAASGVNKNIQYF
j_gene: TRBJ2-4
d_gene: NA
abundance: many
v_gene: TRBV5-6

CDR3nt: TGTGCCAGTAGTGTCGGATTGAACACTGAAGCTTTCTTT
CDR3aa: CASSVGLNTEAFF
j_gene: TRBJ1-1
d_gene: NA
abundance: once
v_gene: TRBV19

CDR3nt: TGTGCCTGGAGTGTGGGCAGGAACTACGAGCAGTACTTC
CDR3aa: CAWSVGRNYEQYF
j_gene: TRBJ2-7
d_gene: NA
abundance: NA
v_gene: TRBV30

CDR3nt: TGTGCCAGCAGCCTAGCGGCTAACTATGGCTACACCTTC
CDR3aa: CASSLAANYGYTF
j_gene: TRBJ1-2
d_gene: NA
abundance: NA
v_gene: TRBV14

CDR3nt: TGTGCCAGCAGTTTAGGCGAGGAGACTAGCGGGACGGCTGAGCAGTTCTTC
CDR3aa: CASSLGEETSGTAEQFF
j_gene: TRBJ2-1
d_gene: TRBD2
abundance: NA
v_gene: TRBV27

CDR3nt: TGTGCCAGCAGCGTAGAGGGGAGGGGCTCTGGGGCCAACGTCCTGACTTTC
CDR3aa: CASSVEGRGSGANVLTF
j_gene: TRBJ2-6
d_gene: TRBD2
abundance: NA
v_gene: TRBV9

CDR3nt: TGTGCCAGCAGCCCGGGACTAGCGGGAAGCGATGAGCAGTTCTTC
CDR3aa: CASSPGLAGSDEQFF
j_gene: TRBJ2-1
d_gene: TRBD2
abundance: NA
v_gene: TRBV7-2

CDR3nt: TGTGCCAGCAGCCCGATCCGGGACAGTTACAATGAGCAGTTCTTC
CDR3aa: CASSPIRDSYNEQFF
j_gene: TRBJ2-1
d_gene: TRBD1
abundance: NA
v_gene: TRBV4-2

CDR3nt: TGTGCCAGCAGCTTAAAAGCGGGGCCGCAGGAAACCGGGGAGCTGTTTTTT
CDR3aa: CASSLKAGPQETGELFF
j_gene: TRBJ2-2
d_gene: TRBD2
abundance: NA
v_gene: TRBV7-3

CDR3nt: TGTGCCAGCAGTTTAGTCGGACAGAATCCCTACTACGAGCAGTACTTC
CDR3aa: CASSLVGQNPYYEQYF
j_gene: TRBJ2-7
d_gene: NA
abundance: NA
v_gene: TRBV28

CDR3nt: TGTGCCAGCAGCGCCCACATCCTCACTAGCGGGATAAACACCGGGGAGCTGTTTTTT
CDR3aa: CASSAHILTSGINTGELFF
j_gene: TRBJ2-2
d_gene: TRBD2
abundance: NA
v_gene: TRBV9

CDR3nt: TGCGCCAGCAGCTTTTGGGGGGAGAACAATGAGCAGTTCTTC
CDR3aa: CASSFWGENNEQFF
j_gene: TRBJ2-1
d_gene: NA
abundance: NA
v_gene: TRBV5-1

CDR3nt: TGTGCCAGCAGTGAACGGCTAGCGGGGTTCCAAGAGACCCAGTACTTC
CDR3aa: CASSERLAGFQETQYF
j_gene: TRBJ2-5
d_gene: TRBD2
abundance: NA
v_gene: TRBV2

CDR3nt: TGTGCCAGCAGTTACTCGAGGTCAGGGGGGCACCAGCCCCAGCATTTT
CDR3aa: CASSYSRSGGHQPQHF
j_gene: TRBJ1-5
d_gene: TRBD1
abundance: NA
v_gene: TRBV6-5

CDR3nt: TGCGCCAGCAGCCCCAAGACAGGGGGTAGCACTGAAGCTTTCTTT
CDR3aa: CASSPKTGGSTEAFF
j_gene: TRBJ1-1
d_gene: TRBD1
abundance: once
v_gene: TRBV5-1